The source of this T cell receptor (beta chain) is a study of cytomegalovirus exposure and HLA in healthy donors (dated by TCRdb to about 2017). About the study as a whole: An earlier analysis of some 500 of the donors reported 250 to 350 Gb of sequence data and about 100 million unique TCR beta sequences from 150 million to 200 million T cells. Among 300 to 500 genotyped donors of the cohort, an average of around 250,000 unique TCR beta nucleotide sequences was sequenced per donor, of which about 18% were non-productive. Every discovery cohort repertoire had been produced on one sequencing platform. In a later genetic analysis, genome-wide SNP genotypes for 398 of the 666 donors were used, and that subset was treated as a discovery cohort. A later analysis re-examined previously published TCR beta repertoires from 500 to 700 donors and added high-resolution HLA genotyping to investigate patterns of TCR occurrence. To predict cytomegalovirus infection status, the study brought together high-throughput TCR immunosequencing, statistical association of individual TCRs with disease status, and machine learning. Using immunosequencing, the study profiled T cell repertoires from 550 to 750 subjects and related those repertoires to cytomegalovirus serostatus. Roughly 5 DR-DQ haplotypes were handled as single units for association and clustering because linkage in the cohort was strong. An earlier analysis of about 600 of the donors used high-throughput TCR beta sequencing to judge whether each TCR beta V gene segment behaved as functional or pseudogenic. The study was designed to test whether signatures of past pathogen exposure could be identified by cataloging public T cell receptors. Donor age, sex, ethnicity and CMV serostatus were compiled alongside the repertoire data. Along with the roughly 610-subject first cohort, a separate validation cohort of over 90 different subjects was used. Both class I and class II loci were covered by HLA typing, at four-digit resolution. An early release that covered several hundred HLA-typed donors contained about 300 gigabases of sequencing data and 85 million to 100 million unique TCR sequences. The genetic ancestry cluster associated with self-reported Caucasian donors included about 81% of the roughly 400 genotyped donors. The number of donors typed differed by locus, with about 620-630 for A, B, C, DRB1 and DQB1, around 500 for DQA1, over 600 for DPA1, and 400 to 490 for DPB1. The later analysis used no new phenotypic data to find candidate immune exposures, relying instead on TCR beta sequences and their occurrence across donors. The research as a whole found: It was suggested by the authors that the approach could potentially be generalized to other disease states and immunological phenotypes. Several of the top co-occurrence clusters appeared to be linked to parvovirus B19, influenza, CMV and Epstein-Barr virus, according to a later analysis. Because counts were too low, about 18 rarely observed V segments, including chromosome 9 orphons, were left out of the earlier analysis of 587 of the donors. According to a later analysis, TCR association rates differed among HLA loci, with DRB1 alleles showing the most associated TCRs and HLA-C alleles showing the fewest. A further reported finding was that TCR beta sequences accurately predicted the HLA-A and HLA-B alleles for most subjects in the first cohort. Specific HLA alleles were associated with over 15,000 TCR beta sequences at a false discovery rate of 0.05 in a later analysis. Roughly uniform sequencing depth across donors was assumed in presence/absence analyses, although this assumption may not hold. In vitro tests confirmed that three of the cytomegalovirus-associated TCR beta chains recognize cytomegalovirus antigens. Across donors, most TCR sequences were observed very rarely, whereas some public TCRs were present in many individuals. Compared with equally common non-associated chains, HLA-associated TCR beta chains in a later analysis were more clonally expanded and had lower generation probabilities. For the cohort, immune exposure information was limited to CMV serostatus. The 87-base-pair reads could not distinguish some IMGT-functional V segments, including TRBV6-2 and TRBV6-3, so those segments were excluded. A later analysis found that most CMV-associated TCR beta chains appeared HLA-restricted, with HLA associations seemingly driven largely by CMV exposure. The study gave a list of about 170 TCR beta chains associated with cytomegalovirus. A cluster of highly shared sequence variants was judged likely to represent a technical artifact of the sequencing pipeline. The cohort was sequenced for TCR beta chains only, and without alpha or paired-chain data the features that could be detected were limited. In an earlier analysis of 587 of the donors, most TCR beta V segments were observed in productive rearrangements about 90% or about 30% of the time, broadly matching IMGT annotations. Linkage disequilibrium might explain the correlated functional status among segregating V segments, but an unknown experimental factor could not be excluded. Compared with the approximately 700-donor mean, donors in an Asian-associated ancestry cluster had fewer N-insertions in productive TCRs, according to a later genetic analysis. The classifier was reported to diagnose cytomegalovirus status with high specificity and sensitivity in both the original cohort and the validation cohort. An association between a missense DCLRE1C variant and V-gene and J-gene trimming of TCR beta chains was found in a later genetic analysis and replicated in an independent cohort. When HLA alleles, especially DR and DQ, strongly co-occurred, TCR associations were difficult to assign to individual alleles. HLA typing was unavailable for some donors at each locus, so association tests used only the typed subset.

Library construction relied on the immunoSEQ multiplex PCR assay. The multiplex PCR relied on a mix of 60 forward primers for TCR Vbeta segments and 13 reverse primers for TCR Jbeta segments. The CDR3 region of rearranged TCR beta genes was amplified from genomic DNA with a multiplex PCR assay. The amplified TCR beta libraries were sequenced on the Illumina HiSeq System as 87-base-pair reads. From the authors' description of their analysis: A later analysis counted about 80 million unique TCR beta chains across the 550 to 700 repertoires, and some 11 million of these chains were shared by at least two donors. Raw reads were error-corrected and collapsed into unique sequences with a nearest-neighbor algorithm that merged closely related sequences to remove PCR and sequencing errors. To assign V, D and J gene segments, CDR3 sequences were aligned to IMGT reference sequences. Each retained sequence needed at least a six-nucleotide match to both a V gene segment and a J gene segment. Rearrangements were called productive when the CDR3 lacked stop codons and stayed in frame with V and J; all others were non-productive. Following IMGT convention, CDR3 was defined as the stretch from the second conserved V-encoded cysteine to the conserved J-encoded phenylalanine. In an earlier analysis of more than 550 of the donors, sequences lacking an unambiguous match to a single V gene segment were excluded. In an earlier analysis of almost 600 of the donors, a V segment was called functional when productive rearrangements were above 56.7%, and segregating when the standard deviation between donors exceeded 5%. To diagnose cytomegalovirus status from the catalog of TCR beta chain sequences, a statistical classification framework was built. In a later analysis, TCR nucleotide sequences were compared against IMGT/GENE-DB human TR gene sequences so that V and J genes could be assigned. The TCRdist pipeline was used in a later analysis to assign CDR3 sequences and most-parsimonious VDJ recombination scenarios. In a later analysis, each TCR beta chain was defined by its CDR3 amino acid sequence together with its V-gene family, and reads lacking a unique V-gene family were excluded. To address suspected cross-contamination and a sequencing artifact, a later analysis removed roughly 640 highly shared, low-generation-probability nucleotide sequences. A later analysis calculated a clonal expansion index for each public chain from normalized within-repertoire ranks of inferred template counts. Generation probabilities in a later analysis came from a VDJ recombination model fitted to out-of-frame rearrangements, and those results were checked against IGoR. Hypergeometric tests were used in a later analysis to score TCR-TCR, TCR-HLA and TCR-CMV co-occurrence, with a repertoire-size bias correction applied to the TCR pairs. False discovery rates were estimated in a later analysis by permuting HLA or CMV assignments 20 times. In a later analysis, co-occurring TCRs were grouped with DBSCAN, and TCRdist sequence similarity was added when clustering was performed within HLA-allele-positive subsets. Repertoires with fewer than 30,000 or more than 120,000 public chains were left out of co-occurrence clustering, as were a few repertoires with anomalous nucleotide sharing. TCRdb carries this immuneACCESS record with in-frame sequences only. Its versions omit some clonotypes, under half of them owing to an unresolved V gene in the studies checked, with the rest unexplained. V and J calls and clone size are as listed in that table; D and trimming were resolved from the DNA. This sample is represented by a few hundred thousand clones; over 70% of them were singletons. Roughly 0.31% of the sample is taken by the ten largest.

Remarks on this clone: It lacks a known antigen. Per-nucleotide qualities are absent, and no much larger clonotype sits a single base away.

The cohort consisted of hundreds of healthy bone marrow donors. At the time of sampling, every cohort member was nominally healthy, though immune exposures that went unrecorded were likely present. The donor was CMV seronegative and was included in the group of approximately 350 seronegative cohort members. Each donor provided a peripheral blood sample, and peripheral blood mononuclear cells were used for TCR beta sequencing. The Qiagen DNeasy Blood Extraction Kit was used to extract genomic DNA from the blood cell samples. V is pared back by 1 base and J by 0 bases, with 7 bases lying between the germline termini. CDR1 and CDR2 are read off the germline V gene (reference sequence) as SEHNR and FQNEAQ. From cysteine to phenylalanine, the CDR3 is 15 amino acids long. Kept here is only the CDR3 DNA, which spans 45 bases and is read in frame from base 1.

The source of this sequence is a girl aged 2-15 years in good health and CMV-seronegative. The V and J genes are TRBV7-9 and TRBJ2-1; no D gene call is confident. The sample was PBMCs. The nucleotide sequence is given as TGTGCCAGCAGCTTAGTACTTGGCTCCTACAATGAGCAGTTCTTC. The encoded protein is CASSLVLGSYNEQFF. The entire variable domain, with the stretches around the CDR3 drawn from the reference TRBV7-9 and TRBJ2-1 proteins, is DTGVSQNPRHKITKRGQNVTFRCDPISEHNRLYWYRQTLGQGPEFLTYFQNEAQLEKSRLLSDRFSAERPKGSFSTLEIQRTEQGDSAMYLCASSLVLGSYNEQFFGPGTRLTVL.